This TCR beta chain comes out of a study of shared clonotypes between healthy human individuals. The germline gives CDR1 SGHDN, CDR2 FVKESK. V dropped 1 base and J dropped 2; count of bases not matched to a gene: 10. The CDR3 spans 18 residues. In the original workflow: In the immunoSEQ data, sequences were junction-only and lacked quality scores, so filtering differed. Method: immunoSEQ multiplex PCR; TCRdb's copy keeps in-frame clones and lacks some. The V and J calls and clone size were taken over from that table, and D and trimming were inferred from the DNA. Of 700,000 to 950,000 clones listed, approximately 96% are singletons. CD45RO negativity and positive selection for CCR7 defined naive CD8 cells, a population that excluded terminally differentiated effector memory CD45RA+ cells.

The V call is TRBV14, the J call TRBJ2-3, with 9 bases identical to TRBD2. The sequence came from a young man in good health. Sequenced material: naive CD8+ T cells sorted from blood. The CDR3 is CASSQGAQAGGNTDTQYF. In DNA form, the CDR3 reads TGTGCCAGCAGCCAAGGGGCACAGGCGGGAGGGAACACAGATACGCAGTATTTT. Combining the CDR3 with reference TRBV14 and TRBJ2-3 gives the whole variable domain EAGVTQFPSHSVIEKGQTVTLRCDPISGHDNLYWYRRVMGKEIKFLLHFVKESKQDESGMPNNRFLAERTGGTYSTLKVQPAELEDSGVYFCASSQGAQAGGNTDTQYFGPGTRLTVL.